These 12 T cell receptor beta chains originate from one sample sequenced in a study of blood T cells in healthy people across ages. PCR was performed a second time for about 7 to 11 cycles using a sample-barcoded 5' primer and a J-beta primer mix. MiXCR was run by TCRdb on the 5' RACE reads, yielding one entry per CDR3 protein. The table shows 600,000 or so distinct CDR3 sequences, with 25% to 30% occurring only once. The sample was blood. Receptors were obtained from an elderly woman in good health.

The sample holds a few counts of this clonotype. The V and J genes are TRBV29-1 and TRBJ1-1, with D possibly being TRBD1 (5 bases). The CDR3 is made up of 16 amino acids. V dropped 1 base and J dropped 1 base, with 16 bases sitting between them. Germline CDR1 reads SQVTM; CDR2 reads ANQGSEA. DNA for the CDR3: TGCAGCGTTGAAGGAAGTAGGGGTTTGGCGAACACTGAAGCTTTCTTT. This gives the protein CSVEGSRGLANTEAFF. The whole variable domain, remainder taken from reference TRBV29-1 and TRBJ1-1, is SAVISQKPSRDICQRGTSLTIQCQVDSQVTMMFWYRQQPGQSLTLIATANQGSEATYESGFVIDKFPISRPNLTFSTLTVSNMSPEDSSIYLCSVEGSRGLANTEAFFGQGTRLTVV.

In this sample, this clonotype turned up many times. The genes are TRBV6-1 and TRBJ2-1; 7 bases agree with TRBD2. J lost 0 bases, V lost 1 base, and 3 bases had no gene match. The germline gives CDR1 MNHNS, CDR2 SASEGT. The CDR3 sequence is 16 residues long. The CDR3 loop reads CASSEVGGGSYNEQFF. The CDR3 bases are TGTGCCAGCAGTGAAGTTGGCGGGGGCTCCTACAATGAGCAGTTCTTC.

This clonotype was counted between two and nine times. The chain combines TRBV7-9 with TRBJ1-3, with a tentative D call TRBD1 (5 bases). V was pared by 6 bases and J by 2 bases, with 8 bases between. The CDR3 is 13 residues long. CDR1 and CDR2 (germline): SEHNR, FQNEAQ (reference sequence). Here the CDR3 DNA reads TGTGCCAGCAGTGAGGGGCCTGGAAACACCATATATTTT. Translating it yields CASSEGPGNTIYF.

The DNA for the CDR3 is TGTGCCAGCAGTGACGGGGCGAGCCCCAATGAGCAGTTCTTC. Amino acid sequence: CASSDGASPNEQFF. The chain links TRBV6-4 to TRBJ2-1, with D possibly matching TRBD1 (5 bases). The CDR3 contains 14 residues. The germline V and J ends were trimmed by 2 bases and 6 bases, with 11 bases remaining between them. The germline V gene has CDR1 MRHNA and CDR2 SNTAGT.

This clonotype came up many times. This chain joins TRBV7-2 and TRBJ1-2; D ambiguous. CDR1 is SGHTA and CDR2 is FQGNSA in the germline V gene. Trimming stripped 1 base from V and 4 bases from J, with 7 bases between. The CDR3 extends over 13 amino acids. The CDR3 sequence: CASSLGRPYGYTF. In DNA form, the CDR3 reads TGTGCCAGCAGCTTAGGGAGACCCTATGGCTACACCTTC.

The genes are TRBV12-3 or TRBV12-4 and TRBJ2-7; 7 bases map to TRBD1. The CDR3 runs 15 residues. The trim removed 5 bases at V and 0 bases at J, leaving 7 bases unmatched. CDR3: CASSNGQVNSYEQYF. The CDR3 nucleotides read TGTGCCAGCAGTAACGGACAGGTAAACTCCTACGAGCAGTACTTC.

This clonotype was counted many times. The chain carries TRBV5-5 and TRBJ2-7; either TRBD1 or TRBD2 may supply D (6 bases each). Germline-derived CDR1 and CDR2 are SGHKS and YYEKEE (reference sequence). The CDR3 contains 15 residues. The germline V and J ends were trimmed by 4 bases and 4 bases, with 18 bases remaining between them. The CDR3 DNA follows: TGTGCCAGCAGCGGGGGGTTAGGGGGTCGGTACGAGCAGTACTTC. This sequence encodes CASSGGLGGRYEQYF.

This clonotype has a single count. CDR3 region: CSAVRGTDTGELFF. The CDR3 nucleotides are TGCAGTGCCGTACGGGGGACGGACACCGGGGAGCTGTTTTTT. The chain uses TRBV20-1 and TRBJ2-2; a possible D gene is TRBD2 (6 bases). The V end was cut by 6 bases, the J end by 3 bases, with 14 bases between. CDR3 size: 14 residues. Germline values: CDR1 DFQATT, CDR2 SNEGSKA (reference sequence).

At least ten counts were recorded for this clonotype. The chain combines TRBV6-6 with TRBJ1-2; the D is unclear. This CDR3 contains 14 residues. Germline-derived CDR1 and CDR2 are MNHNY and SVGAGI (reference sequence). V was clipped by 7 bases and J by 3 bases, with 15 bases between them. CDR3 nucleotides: TGTGCCAGCACCCAAGGGATCTTTTACTATGGCTACACCTTC. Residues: CASTQGIFYYGYTF.

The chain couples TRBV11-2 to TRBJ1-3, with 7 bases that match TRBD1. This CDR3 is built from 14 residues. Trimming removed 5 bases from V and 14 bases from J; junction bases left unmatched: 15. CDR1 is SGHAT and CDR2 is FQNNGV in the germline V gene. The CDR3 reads CASSRNRGPNFVYF. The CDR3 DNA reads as TGTGCCAGCAGCAGAAACAGGGGACCGAATTTTGTATATTTT.

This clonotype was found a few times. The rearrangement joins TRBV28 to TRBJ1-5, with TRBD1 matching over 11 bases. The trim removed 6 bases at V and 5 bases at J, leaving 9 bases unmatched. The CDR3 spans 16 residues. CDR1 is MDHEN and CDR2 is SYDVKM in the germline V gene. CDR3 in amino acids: CASRLGTGGVHQPQHF. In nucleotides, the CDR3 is TGTGCCAGCAGACTGGGGACAGGGGGAGTTCATCAGCCCCAGCATTTT.

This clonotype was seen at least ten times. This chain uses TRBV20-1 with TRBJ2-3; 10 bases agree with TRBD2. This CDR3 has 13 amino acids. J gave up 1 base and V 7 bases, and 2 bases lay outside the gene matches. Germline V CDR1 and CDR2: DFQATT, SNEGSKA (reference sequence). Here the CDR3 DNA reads TGCAGTGGAACTAGCGGGGGCACAGATACGCAGTATTTT. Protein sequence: CSGTSGGTDTQYF.